This record looks at one TCR beta chain sequence and its context. Antigen unknown. The sample's time point: newly diagnosed GD, antithyroid drugs for less than 3 months. Generation of the TCR library employed RNA extracted from PBMCs. For TCR beta, libraries came from iRepertoire HTBI primers and Arm-PCR of CDR3 regions. TCRdb re-called the multiplex PCR reads through MiXCR, storing one row per CDR3 protein. In the table there are about 420,000 distinct CDR3 sequences, roughly 17% of which are singletons. The data were obtained in a study of regulatory T cells in long-lasting Graves disease. The study's findings and limits: New patients shared about a thousand public clonotypes, fewer than the approximately 2,500 shared by persistent patients. Persistent Graves' patients possessed reduced TCR diversity relative to recently diagnosed ones. Accuracy might have suffered from few samples.

CDR1 is GTSNPN, CDR2 SVGIG, per germline (reference sequence). This CDR3 spans 13 amino acids. The ends were cut back, 4 bases at V and 4 bases at J, with 8 bases in the middle. Separately, the same data were catalogued under a study of T cells in Graves' hyperthyroidism and ophthalmopathy. In that study: The TCR CDR3 first-round RT-PCR relied on the HTBI primer set.

The origin of this receptor is a woman younger than 35 with Graves disease. The specimen comprised peripheral blood mononuclear cells (PBMCs), sampled at new diagnosis, from a patient treated with antithyroid drugs. The V call is TRBV30, the J call TRBJ1-6, with D perhaps matching TRBD1 (6 bases). CDR3 loop: CAWTQGYNSPLHF. The CDR3 DNA reads as TGTGCCTGGACTCAGGGGTATAATTCACCCCTCCACTTT.